This T cell receptor (beta chain) was found in a study of blood T cell repertoires in COVID-19. Trimming left V 5 bases short and J 4 bases short, with 11 bases between. The germline V gene has CDR1 MDHEN and CDR2 SYDVKM. The CDR3 contains 14 residues. Clones were sequenced by immunoSEQ multiplex PCR, and TCRdb holds only the in-frame ones, with some missing. The sample includes about 87,000 clones, roughly 76% of them seen just once. This clone was found once. This receptor was obtained from a woman between 45 and 60 years old with acute or convalescent COVID-19. Sequenced input: peripheral blood. The chain recombines TRBV28 with TRBJ1-4; D may be TRBD1 (6 bases). Here the CDR3 DNA reads TGTGCCAGCAGTCCAGGACAGCATAATGAAAAACTGTTTTTT. This codes for CASSPGQHNEKLFF.